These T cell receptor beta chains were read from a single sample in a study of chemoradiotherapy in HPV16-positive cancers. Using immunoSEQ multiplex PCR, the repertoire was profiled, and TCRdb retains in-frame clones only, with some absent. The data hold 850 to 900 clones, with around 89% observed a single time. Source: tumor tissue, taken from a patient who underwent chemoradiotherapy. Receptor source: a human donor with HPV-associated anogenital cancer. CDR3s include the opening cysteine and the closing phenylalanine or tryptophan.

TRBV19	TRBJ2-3	CASGTTGTDTQYF
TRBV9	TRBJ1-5	CASSVGAGSGNQPQHF
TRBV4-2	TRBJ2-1	CASSQLGEQFF
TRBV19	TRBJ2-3	CASSSGATDTQYF
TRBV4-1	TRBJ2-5	CASSQDPQGRETQYF
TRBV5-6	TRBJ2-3	CASSNTDTQYF
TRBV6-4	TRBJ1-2	CASSSDRGLTGYTF
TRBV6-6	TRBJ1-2	CASSRDQNYGYTF
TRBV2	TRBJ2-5	CASSVQGWQETQYF
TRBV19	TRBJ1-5	CASSVGLWQPQHF
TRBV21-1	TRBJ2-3	CASIALKRNTQYF
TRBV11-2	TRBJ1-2	CASSLGPDWTAYGYTF
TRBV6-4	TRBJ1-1	CASSRPSGYRMNTEAFF
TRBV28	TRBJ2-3	CASSLEFVGGASTDTQYF
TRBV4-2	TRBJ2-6	CASSYRRLQSRANVLTF
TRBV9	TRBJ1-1	CASTGTQGTAFF
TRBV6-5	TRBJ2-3	CASSYSAGDADTQYF
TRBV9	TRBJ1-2	CASSARIIKDRFDYGYTF
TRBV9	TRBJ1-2	CASSLGKGDGYTF
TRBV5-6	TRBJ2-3	CASSFNIGTGTDTQYF
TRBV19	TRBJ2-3	CASSPRTEGTQYF
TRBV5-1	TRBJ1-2	CASSPPETGLGGYTF
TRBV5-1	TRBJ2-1	CASRRQQSSYNEQFF
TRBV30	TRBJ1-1	CAWSVQSQGARAFF
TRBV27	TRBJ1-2	CASSPAGYGYTF
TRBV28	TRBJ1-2	CASSWTSLAYTF
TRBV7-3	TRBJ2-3	CASSLNSFGNTQYF
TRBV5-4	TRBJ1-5	CASSPGQAQPQHF
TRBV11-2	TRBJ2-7	CASSRQGAPDSQYF
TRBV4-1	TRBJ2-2	CASSHRQLIMNTGELFF
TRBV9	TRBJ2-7	CASSPGTGFFDEQYF
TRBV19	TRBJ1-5	CASSIDRQKPLIGQPQHF
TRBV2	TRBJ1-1	CASTRGVRGGMNTEAFF
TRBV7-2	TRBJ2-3	CASSPTGQDTDTQYF